This T cell receptor (beta chain) was sequenced during a study of cytomegalovirus exposure and HLA in healthy donors. From germline, CDR1 is MNHEY and CDR2 SMNVEV (reference sequence). Trimming removed 7 bases from V and 1 base from J, with 7 bases in between. The CDR3 is 12 amino acids. This clone was counted a few times. PCR primers comprised 60 Vbeta and 13 Jbeta primers. Sequencing was performed with immunoSEQ multiplex PCR; in TCRdb, only in-frame clones are kept and a portion is missing. The table shows 90,000 or so clones, with around 82% occurring only once. The V gene is TRBV27, the J gene TRBJ1-1; the D gene is possibly TRBD1 (6 bases). Sequencing was performed on PBMCs. The sequence derives from a man younger than 45 in good health and CMV-seropositive. The CDR3 sequence is CASKQGNTEAFF. CDR3 in DNA: TGTGCCAGCAAACAGGGGAACACTGAAGCTTTCTTT.